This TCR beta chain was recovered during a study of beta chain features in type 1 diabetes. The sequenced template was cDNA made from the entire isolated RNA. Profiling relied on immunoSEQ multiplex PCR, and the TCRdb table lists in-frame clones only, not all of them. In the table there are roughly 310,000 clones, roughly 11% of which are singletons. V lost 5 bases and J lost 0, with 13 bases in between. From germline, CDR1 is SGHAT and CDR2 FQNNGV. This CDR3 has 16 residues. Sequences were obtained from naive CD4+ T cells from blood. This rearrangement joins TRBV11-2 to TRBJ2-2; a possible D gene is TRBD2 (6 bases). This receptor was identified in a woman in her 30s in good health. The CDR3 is CASSATGTPNTGELFF. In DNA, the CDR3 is TGTGCCAGCAGCGCTACCGGGACTCCGAACACCGGGGAGCTGTTTTTT.